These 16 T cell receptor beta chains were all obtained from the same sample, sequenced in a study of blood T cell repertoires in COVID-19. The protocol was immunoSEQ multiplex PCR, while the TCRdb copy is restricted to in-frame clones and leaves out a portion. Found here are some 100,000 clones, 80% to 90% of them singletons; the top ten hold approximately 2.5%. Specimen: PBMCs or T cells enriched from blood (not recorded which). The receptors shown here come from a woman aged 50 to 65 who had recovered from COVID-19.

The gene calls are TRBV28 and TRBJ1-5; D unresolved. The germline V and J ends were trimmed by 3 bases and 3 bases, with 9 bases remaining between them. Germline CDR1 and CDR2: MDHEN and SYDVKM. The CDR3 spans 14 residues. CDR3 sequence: CASSLAGFNQPQHF. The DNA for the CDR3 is TGTGCCAGCAGTTTGGCAGGATTCAATCAGCCCCAGCATTTT.

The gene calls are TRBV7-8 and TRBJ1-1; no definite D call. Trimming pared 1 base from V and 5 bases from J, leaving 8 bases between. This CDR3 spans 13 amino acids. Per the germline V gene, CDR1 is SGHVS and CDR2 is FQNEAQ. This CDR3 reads CASSLVSETEAFF. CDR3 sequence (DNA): TGTGCCAGCAGCTTAGTCTCGGAGACTGAAGCTTTCTTT. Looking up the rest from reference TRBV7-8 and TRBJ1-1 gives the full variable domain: GAGVSQSPRYKVAKRGQDVALRCDPISGHVSLFWYQQALGQGPEFLTYFQNEAQLDKSGLPSDRFFAERPEGSVSTLKIQRTQQEDSAVYLCASSLVSETEAFFGQGTRLTVV.

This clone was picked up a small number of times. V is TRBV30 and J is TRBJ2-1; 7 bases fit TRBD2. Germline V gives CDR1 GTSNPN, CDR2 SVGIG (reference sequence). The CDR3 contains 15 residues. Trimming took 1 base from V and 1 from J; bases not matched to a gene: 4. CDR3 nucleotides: TGTGCCTGGAGTGGAAAAGCGGGGTCCTACAATGAGCAGTTCTTC. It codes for CAWSGKAGSYNEQFF.

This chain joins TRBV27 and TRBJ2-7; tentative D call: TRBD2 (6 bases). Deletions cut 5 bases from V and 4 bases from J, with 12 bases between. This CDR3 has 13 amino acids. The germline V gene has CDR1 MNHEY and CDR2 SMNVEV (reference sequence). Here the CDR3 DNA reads TGTGCCAGCAGTCTGGGACTGAAATACGAGCAGTACTTC. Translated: CASSLGLKYEQYF.

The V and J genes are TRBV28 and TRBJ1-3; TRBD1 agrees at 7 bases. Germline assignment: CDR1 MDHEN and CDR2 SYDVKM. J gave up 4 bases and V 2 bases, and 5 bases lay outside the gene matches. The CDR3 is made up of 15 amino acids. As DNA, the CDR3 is TGTGCCAGCAGTTTACCGACAGGGATAGGAAACACCATATATTTT. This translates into CASSLPTGIGNTIYF. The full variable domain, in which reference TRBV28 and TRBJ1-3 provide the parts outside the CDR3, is DVKVTQSSRYLVKRTGEKVFLECVQDMDHENMFWYRQDPGLGLRLIYFSYDVKMKEKGDIPEGYSVSREKKERFSLILESASTNQTSMYLCASSLPTGIGNTIYFGEGSWLTVV.

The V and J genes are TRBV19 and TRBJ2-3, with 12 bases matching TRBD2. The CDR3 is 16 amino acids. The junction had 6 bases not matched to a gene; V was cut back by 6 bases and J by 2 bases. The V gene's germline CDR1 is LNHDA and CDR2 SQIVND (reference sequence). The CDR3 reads CASRPLAGGHTDTQYF. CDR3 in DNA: TGTGCCAGTAGACCACTAGCGGGGGGCCACACAGATACGCAGTATTTT.

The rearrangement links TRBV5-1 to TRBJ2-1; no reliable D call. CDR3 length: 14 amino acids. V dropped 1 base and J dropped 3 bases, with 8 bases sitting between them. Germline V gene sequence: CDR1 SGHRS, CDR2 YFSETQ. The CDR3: CASSLTPIYNEQFF. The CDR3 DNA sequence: TGCGCCAGCAGCTTGACTCCGATCTACAATGAGCAGTTCTTC.

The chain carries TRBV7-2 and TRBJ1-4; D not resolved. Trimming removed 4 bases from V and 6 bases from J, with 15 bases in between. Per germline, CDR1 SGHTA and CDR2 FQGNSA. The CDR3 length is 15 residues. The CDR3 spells CASSSNGLGYEKLFF. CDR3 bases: TGTGCCAGCAGCTCAAACGGACTAGGGTATGAAAAACTGTTTTTT.

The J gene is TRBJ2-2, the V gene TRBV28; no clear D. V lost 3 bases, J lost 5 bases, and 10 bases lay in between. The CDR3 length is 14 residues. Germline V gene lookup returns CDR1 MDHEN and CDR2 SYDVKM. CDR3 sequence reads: CASSLWRETGELFF. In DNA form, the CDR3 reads TGTGCCAGCAGTTTGTGGAGAGAAACCGGGGAGCTGTTTTTT.

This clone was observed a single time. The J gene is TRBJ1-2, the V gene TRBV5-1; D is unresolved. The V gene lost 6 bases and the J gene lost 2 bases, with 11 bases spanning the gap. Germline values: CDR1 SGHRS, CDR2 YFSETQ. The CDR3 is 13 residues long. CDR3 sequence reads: CASNSPGNYGYTF. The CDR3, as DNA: TGCGCCAGCAACTCACCAGGAAACTATGGCTACACCTTC.

The CDR3 loop reads CASIPGQGYSYEQYF. In nucleotides, the CDR3 is TGTGCCAGCATCCCGGGACAGGGATACTCCTACGAGCAGTACTTC. The chain employs TRBV6-5 and TRBJ2-7, with 9 bases lining up with TRBD1. This CDR3 is built from 15 residues. The J segment lost 0 bases and the V segment lost 7 bases, leaving 7 bases of the junction unmatched. Germline V lookup: CDR1 MNHEY, CDR2 SVGAGI.

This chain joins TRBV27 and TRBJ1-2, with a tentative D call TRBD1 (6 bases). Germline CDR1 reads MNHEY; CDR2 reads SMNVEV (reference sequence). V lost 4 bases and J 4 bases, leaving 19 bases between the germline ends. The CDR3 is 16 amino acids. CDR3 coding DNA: TGTGCCAGCAGTTCACCCAAAGTACAGGGTAGCTATGGCTACACCTTC. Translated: CASSSPKVQGSYGYTF.

The chain's CDR3 is CASSLRTSHTDTQYF. The DNA of the CDR3 is TGTGCCAGCAGCTTAAGGACTAGCCACACAGATACGCAGTATTTT. The rearrangement uses TRBV11-2 and TRBJ2-3, with 8 bases lining up with TRBD2. CDR3 size: 15 residues. V lost 2 bases to trimming and J lost 2 bases; unmatched junction nucleotides: 3. CDR1 SGHAT and CDR2 FQNNGV come from the germline V gene. Based on the CDR3 plus reference TRBV11-2 and TRBJ2-3, the full variable domain is EAGVAQSPRYKIIEKRQSVAFWCNPISGHATLYWYQQILGQGPKLLIQFQNNGVVDDSQLPKDRFSAERLKGVDSTLKIQPAKLEDSAVYLCASSLRTSHTDTQYFGPGTRLTVL.

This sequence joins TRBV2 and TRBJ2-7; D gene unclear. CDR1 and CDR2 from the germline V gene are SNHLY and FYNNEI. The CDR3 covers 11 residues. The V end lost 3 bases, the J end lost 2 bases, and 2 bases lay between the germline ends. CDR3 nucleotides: TGTGCCAGCAGTGACGCCTACGAGCAGTACTTC. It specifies CASSDAYEQYF.

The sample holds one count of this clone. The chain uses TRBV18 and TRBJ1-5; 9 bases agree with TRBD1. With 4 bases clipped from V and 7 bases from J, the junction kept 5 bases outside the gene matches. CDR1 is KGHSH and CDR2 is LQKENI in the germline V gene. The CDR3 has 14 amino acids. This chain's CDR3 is CASSQQGAGQPQHF. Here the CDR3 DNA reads TGTGCCAGCTCACAACAGGGGGCTGGGCAGCCCCAGCATTTT.

The CDR3 sequence: CASSFAGTGLNEQFF. The CDR3 region has the DNA TGTGCCAGCAGCTTTGCCGGGACAGGGTTAAATGAGCAGTTCTTC. V is TRBV7-9 and J is TRBJ2-1, with 9 nucleotides matching TRBD1. With 3 bases clipped from V and 7 bases from J, the junction kept 7 bases outside the gene matches. The CDR3 covers 15 residues. Germline CDR1 is SEHNR and CDR2 is FQNEAQ (reference sequence).